This T cell receptor (beta chain) was observed in a study of immune evolution from preneoplasia to lung adenocarcinoma. Germline CDR1 LGHNA, CDR2 YNFKEQ. CDR3 length: 16 amino acids. J gave up 2 bases and V 3 bases, and 7 bases lay outside the gene matches. The assay was immunoSEQ multiplex PCR, and TCRdb's table has in-frame clones only and misses some. Of 7,300 or so clones listed, about two thirds were seen once; the top ten hold 10% to 12%. Within the sample, this clone is large. The chain joins TRBV4-2 to TRBJ2-5; 9 positions match TRBD2. Specimen: FFPE lung adenocarcinoma in situ tissue. This sequence originates from an older donor with lung adenocarcinoma. Some clones in this sample may be carry-over from other donors' samples. As DNA, the CDR3 is TGTGCCAGCAGCCAGGGGGCTAGCGGGGCACAAGAGACCCAGTACTTC. Amino acids: CASSQGASGAQETQYF.